These T cell receptor beta chains were read from a single sample in a study of cytomegalovirus exposure and HLA in healthy donors. Using immunoSEQ multiplex PCR, the repertoire was profiled, and TCRdb retains in-frame clones only, with some absent. The sample consists of roughly 110,000 clones, over 70% of them appearing once. Specimen: PBMCs. Receptor source: a man aged 30 to 45 in good health and CMV-seronegative. The CDR3 runs from the conserved cysteine through the conserved F or W. The D gene is left open where the match is weak. Only part of the rows carry a size: once, few, many, or a class if the clone is expanded.

J	D	V	size	DNA	CDR3
TRBJ1-5	TRBD1	TRBV27	NA	TGTGCCAGCAGCCACAGGGGGAGCAATCAGCCCCAGCATTTT	CASSHRGSNQPQHF
TRBJ1-4	NA	TRBV7-2	NA	TGTGCCAGCAGCCTGCCGGGGATGAGAGAAAAACTGTTTTTT	CASSLPGMREKLFF
TRBJ2-1	NA	TRBV10-1	NA	TGCGCCAGCAGTGAGTTGGCGGGGCCGGACAATGAGCAGTTCTTC	CASSELAGPDNEQFF
TRBJ2-1	TRBD2	TRBV4-1	NA	TGCGCCAGCAGACTGGTGGGACTAGGTGAGCAGTTCTTC	CASRLVGLGEQFF
TRBJ1-5	TRBD1	TRBV6-5	few	TGTGCCAGCAGTTTAGGACAGGGAATGGGTCAGCCCCAGCATTTT	CASSLGQGMGQPQHF
TRBJ2-5	TRBD2	TRBV14	NA	TGTGCCAGCAGCCAAGGGTGGGCCAGCGGGGGTCAAGAGACCCAGTACTTC	CASSQGWASGGQETQYF
TRBJ2-7	NA	TRBV6-5	few	TGTGCCAGCACCCCCCGGGACATGTGGGAGCAGTACTTC	CASTPRDMWEQYF
TRBJ2-1	TRBD1	TRBV5-1	NA	TGCGCCAGCAGCTTGTACAGGGGGTATGAGCAGTTCTTC	CASSLYRGYEQFF
TRBJ1-1	NA	TRBV5-6	NA	TGTGCCAGCAGCCTCGGATTCGAGGGAACTGAAGCTTTCTTT	CASSLGFEGTEAFF
TRBJ1-2	NA	TRBV5-1	once	TGCGCCAGCAGCTTGACGGTCGCCGCGAGGTTGGGCTACACCTTC	CASSLTVAARLGYTF
TRBJ2-3	NA	TRBV9	NA	TGTGCCAGCAGCGTAATACAGGCGGGCACAGATACGCAGTATTTT	CASSVIQAGTDTQYF
TRBJ2-2	TRBD1	TRBV5-8	NA	TGTGCCAGCAGCTTCCCCCGGACAGGGATGAACACCGGGGAGCTGTTTTTT	CASSFPRTGMNTGELFF
TRBJ2-7	TRBD2	TRBV5-4	NA	TGTGCCAGCAGCTTGGTGGGGACTAGCGCGTCCGAGCAGTACTTC	CASSLVGTSASEQYF
TRBJ1-5	NA	TRBV19	NA	TGTGCCAGTAGTTCCCTGGGAGACCAGCCCCAGCATTTT	CASSSLGDQPQHF
TRBJ2-2	TRBD2	TRBV29-1	NA	TGCAGCGCTCCCGGGACTATGAACACCGGGGAGCTGTTTTTT	CSAPGTMNTGELFF
TRBJ1-2	TRBD1	TRBV28	NA	TGTGCCACCCTGACAGGGGGCAAGGGCTACACCTTC	CATLTGGKGYTF
TRBJ1-5	TRBD1	TRBV6-5	NA	TGTGCCAGCAGCCGGGACAGGGCCCTCGCCCAGCATTTT	CASSRDRALAQHF
TRBJ1-3	NA	TRBV5-6	NA	TGTGCCAGCAGAAATTCCCCAGCGGGGGGTGGAAACACCATATATTTT	CASRNSPAGGGNTIYF
TRBJ1-1	NA	TRBV7-8	once	TGTGCCAGCAGCTCACGACAATACACTGAAGCTTTCTTT	CASSSRQYTEAFF
TRBJ1-2	NA	TRBV7-9	NA	TGTGCCAGCAGCTTAGTCTCGCAGGGGAGCGGCTACACCTTC	CASSLVSQGSGYTF
TRBJ2-5	NA	TRBV7-6	once	TGTGCCAGCAGGCCGGGGACAAATAACAATCGAGAGACCCAGTACTTC	CASRPGTNNNRETQYF
TRBJ1-3	NA	TRBV6-5	NA	TGTGCCAGCAGTCGCACAGGGCGGTCTGGAAACACCATATATTTT	CASSRTGRSGNTIYF
TRBJ2-5	NA	TRBV11-3	few	TGTGCCAGCAGCGTTGGGGCCCAAGAGACCCAGTACTTC	CASSVGAQETQYF
TRBJ1-2	NA	TRBV4-1	NA	TGCGCCAGCAGCCAAGATCCGACTGGGGCCCGTGGCTACACCTTC	CASSQDPTGARGYTF
TRBJ2-7	TRBD2	TRBV10-2	NA	TGCGCCAGCAGGGATCTAGCGGGAGGTTTCCACGAGCAGTACTTC	CASRDLAGGFHEQYF
TRBJ1-4	NA	TRBV5-1	few	TGCGCCAGCAGCTTGACAGGGCAGGGTGAAAAACTGTTTTTT	CASSLTGQGEKLFF
TRBJ2-7	TRBD2	TRBV10-2	NA	TGCGCCAGCAGCAACGGGGGACTAGCGGGAGGGCCGAGCTCCTACGAGCAGTACTTC	CASSNGGLAGGPSSYEQYF
TRBJ2-1	NA	TRBV4-1	NA	TGCGCCAGCAGACGAGGAACCTACAATGAGCAGTTCTTC	CASRRGTYNEQFF
TRBJ2-5	NA	TRBV7-9	NA	TGTGCCAGCAGCCGTCGCGGACTTAGGGAGACCCAGTACTTC	CASSRRGLRETQYF
TRBJ2-3	NA	TRBV6-5	NA	TGTGCCAGCAGTTGGGGCGGGGTCACAGATACGCAGTATTTT	CASSWGGVTDTQYF
TRBJ2-7	NA	TRBV15	NA	TGTGCCACCAGCGACCGTACAGGAACCTACGAGCAGTACTTC	CATSDRTGTYEQYF
TRBJ2-3	NA	TRBV10-2	NA	TGCGCCAGCAGTGTCGCGGATACGCAGTATTTT	CASSVADTQYF
TRBJ1-1	TRBD1	TRBV10-3	NA	TGTGCCATCAGCGACGACAGGGGAGGTGCTTTCTTT	CAISDDRGGAFF
TRBJ2-1	TRBD2	TRBV29-1	NA	TGCAGCGGAACAGGACTAGCGGGAGGGCCAAATGAGCAGTTCTTC	CSGTGLAGGPNEQFF
TRBJ2-7	NA	TRBV5-6	few	TGTGCCAGCAGTCGAGTCGACTACGGGCAGTACTTC	CASSRVDYGQYF
TRBJ2-3	NA	TRBV11-2	few	TGTGCCAGCAGCCGATGGGCCGAAAGCACAGATACGCAGTATTTT	CASSRWAESTDTQYF
TRBJ2-1	TRBD2	TRBV2	NA	TGTGCCAGCAGTGCGCTAGCGGCTTACAATGAGCAGTTCTTC	CASSALAAYNEQFF
TRBJ2-7	TRBD2	TRBV15	NA	TGTGCCACCAGCACCACACTAGCGGGAGGGTACGAGCAGTACTTC	CATSTTLAGGYEQYF
TRBJ2-7	TRBD2	TRBV30	NA	TGTGCCTGGAGTGTAGGGAGGGCCGTTTACGAGCAGTACTTC	CAWSVGRAVYEQYF
TRBJ2-1	NA	TRBV21-1	once	TGTGCCAGCAGCAGGCCGCAGGATTACAATGAGCAGTTCTTC	CASSRPQDYNEQFF
TRBJ1-6	TRBD1	TRBV5-1	NA	TGCGCCAGCAGTCCTGGACAGGGGAATTCACCCCTCCACTTT	CASSPGQGNSPLHF
TRBJ1-4	NA	TRBV25-1	NA	TGTGCCAGCAGTGAATGGGGTAGGGGTAATGAAAAACTGTTTTTT	CASSEWGRGNEKLFF
TRBJ2-1	TRBD2	TRBV6-4	NA	TGTGCCAGCAGTCCCGACGGGACTAGCGGGAGTCGCACCTACAATGAGCAGTTCTTC	CASSPDGTSGSRTYNEQFF
TRBJ1-1	NA	TRBV6-1	NA	TGTGCCAGCAGCGCAGGGGTGAACACTGAAGCTTTCTTT	CASSAGVNTEAFF
TRBJ2-7	NA	TRBV15	NA	TGTGCCACCAGCAGAGATACTTACGAGCAGTACTTC	CATSRDTYEQYF